This entry is about one T cell receptor (beta chain). The sample originates from a study of blood T cell repertoires in COVID-19. Study as a whole: Material from acute and convalescent COVID-19 was sourced from the United States, Italy and Spain. Sources were T cells, B-cell-depleted T cells, or PBMCs; the material itself was cDNA or gDNA.

In the authors' methods: Cell counts per sample came from amplifying reference gene primers. Clones were sequenced by immunoSEQ multiplex PCR, and TCRdb holds only the in-frame ones, with some missing. The DNA gave D and trimming, while V, J and clone size come from that table. The sample has about 97,000 clones, about 90% seen once. Germline assignment: CDR1 LGHNT and CDR2 FRNRAP. The CDR3 sequence is 15 residues long. Trimming pared 6 bases from V and 4 bases from J, leaving 19 bases between. This sequence originates from a man aged 50 to 60 with active COVID-19. The genes are TRBV12-5 and TRBJ2-7; D call uncertain. The sequencing sample was made of peripheral blood. The CDR3 nucleotides read TGTGCTAGTGGGATGGGTATAGCCACCGATTACGAGCAGTACTTC. Protein sequence: CASGMGIATDYEQYF.